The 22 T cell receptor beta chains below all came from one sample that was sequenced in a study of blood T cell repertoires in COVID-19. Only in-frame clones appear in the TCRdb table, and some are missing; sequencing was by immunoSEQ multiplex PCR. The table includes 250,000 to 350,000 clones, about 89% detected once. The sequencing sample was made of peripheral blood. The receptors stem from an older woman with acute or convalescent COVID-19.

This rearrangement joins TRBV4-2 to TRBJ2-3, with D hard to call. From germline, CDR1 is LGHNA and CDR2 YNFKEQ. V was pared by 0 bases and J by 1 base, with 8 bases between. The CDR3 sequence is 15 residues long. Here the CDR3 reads CASSQDWRGTDTQYF. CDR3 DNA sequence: TGTGCCAGCAGCCAAGATTGGAGAGGCACAGATACGCAGTATTTT.

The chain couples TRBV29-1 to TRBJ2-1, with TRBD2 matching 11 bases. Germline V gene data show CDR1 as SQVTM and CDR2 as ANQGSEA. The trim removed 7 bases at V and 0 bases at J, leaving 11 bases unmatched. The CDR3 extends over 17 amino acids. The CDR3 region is CSGIGTSGSSSYNEQFF. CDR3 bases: TGCAGCGGCATCGGGACTAGCGGATCTAGCTCCTACAATGAGCAGTTCTTC.

In DNA, the CDR3 is TGTGCCTCGGAGGAGGACAGTAACTATGGCTACACCTTC. The encoded protein is CASEEDSNYGYTF. The V call is TRBV28, the J call TRBJ1-2, with D possibly TRBD1 on 6 matching bases. The CDR3 consists of 13 residues. Trimming took off 11 bases at V and 1 base at J, with 14 bases between the two ends. CDR1 and CDR2 (germline): MDHEN, SYDVKM.

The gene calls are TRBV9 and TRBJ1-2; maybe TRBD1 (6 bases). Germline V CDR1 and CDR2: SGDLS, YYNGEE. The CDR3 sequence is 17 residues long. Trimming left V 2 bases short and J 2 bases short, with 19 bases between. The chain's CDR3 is CASSVSPQGRENYGYTF. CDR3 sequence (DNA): TGTGCCAGCAGCGTTAGCCCACAGGGTAGGGAAAACTATGGCTACACCTTC.

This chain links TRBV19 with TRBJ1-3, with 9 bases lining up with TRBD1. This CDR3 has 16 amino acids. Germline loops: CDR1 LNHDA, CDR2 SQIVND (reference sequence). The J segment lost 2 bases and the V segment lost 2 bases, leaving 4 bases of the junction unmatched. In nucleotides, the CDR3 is TGTGCCAGTAGTATAAAGGGACAGGGACCTGGAAACACCATATATTTT. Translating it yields CASSIKGQGPGNTIYF.

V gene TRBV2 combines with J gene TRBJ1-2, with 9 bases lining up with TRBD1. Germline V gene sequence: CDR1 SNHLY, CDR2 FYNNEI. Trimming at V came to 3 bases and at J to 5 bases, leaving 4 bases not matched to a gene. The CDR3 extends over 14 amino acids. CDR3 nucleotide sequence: TGTGCCAGCAGTGATACCGGGACAGGGTATGGCTACACCTTC. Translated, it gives CASSDTGTGYGYTF.

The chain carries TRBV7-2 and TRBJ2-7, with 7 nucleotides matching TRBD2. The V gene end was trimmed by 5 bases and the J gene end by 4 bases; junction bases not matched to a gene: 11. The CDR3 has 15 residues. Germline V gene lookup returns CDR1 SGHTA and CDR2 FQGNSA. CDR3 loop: CASSGSPPAGYEQYF. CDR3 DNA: TGTGCCAGCAGCGGCTCCCCTCCAGCGGGGTACGAGCAGTACTTC.

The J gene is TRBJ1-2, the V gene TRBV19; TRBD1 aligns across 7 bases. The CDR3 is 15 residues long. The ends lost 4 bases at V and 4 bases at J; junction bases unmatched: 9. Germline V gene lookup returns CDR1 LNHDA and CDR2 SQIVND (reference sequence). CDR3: CASSRVDRDGYGYTF. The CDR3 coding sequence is TGTGCCAGTAGTAGAGTTGACAGGGATGGCTATGGCTACACCTTC.

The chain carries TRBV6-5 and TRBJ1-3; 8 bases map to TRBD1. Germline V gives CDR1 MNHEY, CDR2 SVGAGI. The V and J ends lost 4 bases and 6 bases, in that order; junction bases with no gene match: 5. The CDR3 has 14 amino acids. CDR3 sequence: CASSLDRVTNTIYF. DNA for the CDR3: TGTGCCAGCAGTTTGGACAGGGTGACAAACACCATATATTTT.

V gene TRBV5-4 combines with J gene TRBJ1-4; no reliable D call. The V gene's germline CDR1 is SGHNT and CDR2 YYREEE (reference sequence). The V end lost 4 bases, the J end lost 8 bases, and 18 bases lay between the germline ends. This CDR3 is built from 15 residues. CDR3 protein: CASSPAEGLGEKLFF. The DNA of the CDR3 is TGTGCCAGCAGCCCCGCCGAGGGTCTTGGGGAAAAACTGTTTTTT.

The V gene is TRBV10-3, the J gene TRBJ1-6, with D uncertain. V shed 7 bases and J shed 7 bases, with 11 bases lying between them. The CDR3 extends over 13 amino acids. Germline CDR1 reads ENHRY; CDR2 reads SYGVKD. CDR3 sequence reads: CAIKETENSPLHF. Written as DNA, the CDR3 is TGTGCCATCAAGGAAACGGAGAATTCACCCCTCCACTTT.

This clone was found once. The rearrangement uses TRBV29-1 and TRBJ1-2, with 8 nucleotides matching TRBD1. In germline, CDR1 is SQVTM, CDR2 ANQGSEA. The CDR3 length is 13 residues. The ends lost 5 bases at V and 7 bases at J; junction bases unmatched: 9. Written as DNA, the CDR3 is TGCAGCGTTTTACCGACAGGGGTTGGTGGCTACACCTTC. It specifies CSVLPTGVGGYTF.

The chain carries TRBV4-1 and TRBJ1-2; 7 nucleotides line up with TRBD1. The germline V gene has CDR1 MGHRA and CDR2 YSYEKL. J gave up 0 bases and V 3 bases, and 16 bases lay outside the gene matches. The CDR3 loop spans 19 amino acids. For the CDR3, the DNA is TGCGCCAGCAGCCAGGAAAGGGGACAGAACTACCTAGCTAACTATGGCTACACCTTC. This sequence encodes CASSQERGQNYLANYGYTF.

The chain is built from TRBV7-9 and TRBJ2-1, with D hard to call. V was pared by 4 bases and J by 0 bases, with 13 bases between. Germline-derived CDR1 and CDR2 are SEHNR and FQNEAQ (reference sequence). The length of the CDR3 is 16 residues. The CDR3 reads CASSSVARSSYNEQFF. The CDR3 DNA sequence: TGTGCCAGCAGCTCCGTGGCTAGGAGCTCCTACAATGAGCAGTTCTTC.

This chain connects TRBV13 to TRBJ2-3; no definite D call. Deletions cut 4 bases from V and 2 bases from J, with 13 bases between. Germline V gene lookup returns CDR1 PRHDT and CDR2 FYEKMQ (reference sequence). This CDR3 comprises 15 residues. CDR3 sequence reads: CASSSGYPYTDTQYF. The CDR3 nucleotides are TGTGCCAGCAGCTCCGGGTACCCGTACACAGATACGCAGTATTTT.

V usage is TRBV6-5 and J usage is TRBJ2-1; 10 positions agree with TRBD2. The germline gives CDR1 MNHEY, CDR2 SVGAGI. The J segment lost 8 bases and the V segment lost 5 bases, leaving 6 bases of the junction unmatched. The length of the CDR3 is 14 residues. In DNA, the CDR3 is TGTGCCAGCAGTCGCAGCGGGAGGGGTGATGAGCAGTTCTTC. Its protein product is CASSRSGRGDEQFF.

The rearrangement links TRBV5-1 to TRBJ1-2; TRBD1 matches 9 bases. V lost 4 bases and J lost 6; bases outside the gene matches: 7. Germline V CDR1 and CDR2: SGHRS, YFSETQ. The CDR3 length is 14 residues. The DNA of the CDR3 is TGCGCCAGCAGCACCGGACAGGGGAGTAATGGCTACACCTTC. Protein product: CASSTGQGSNGYTF.

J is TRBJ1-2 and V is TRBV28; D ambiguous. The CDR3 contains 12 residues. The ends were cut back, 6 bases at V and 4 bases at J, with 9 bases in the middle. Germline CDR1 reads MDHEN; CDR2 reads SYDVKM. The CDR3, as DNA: TGTGCCAGCAGACAGTCCCCCTATGGCTACACCTTC. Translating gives CASRQSPYGYTF.

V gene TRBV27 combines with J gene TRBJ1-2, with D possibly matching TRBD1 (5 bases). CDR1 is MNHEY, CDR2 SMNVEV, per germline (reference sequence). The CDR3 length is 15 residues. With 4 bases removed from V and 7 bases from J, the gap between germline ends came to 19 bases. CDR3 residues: CASSWGRGGNRGYTF. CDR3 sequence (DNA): TGTGCCAGCAGTTGGGGGAGGGGCGGGAATCGTGGCTACACCTTC.

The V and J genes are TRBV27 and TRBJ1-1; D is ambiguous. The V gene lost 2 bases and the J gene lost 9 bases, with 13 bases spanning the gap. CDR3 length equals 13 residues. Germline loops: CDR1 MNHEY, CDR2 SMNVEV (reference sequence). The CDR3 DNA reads TGTGCCAGCAGTTTACGGGGTGAGCAGAAAGCTTTCTTT. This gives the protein CASSLRGEQKAFF.

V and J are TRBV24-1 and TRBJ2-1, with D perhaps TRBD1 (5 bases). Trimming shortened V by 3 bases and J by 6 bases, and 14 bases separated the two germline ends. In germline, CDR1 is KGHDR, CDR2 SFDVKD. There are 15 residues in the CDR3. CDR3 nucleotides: TGTGCCACCAGTGATGTGCAGGGTGCCCTCAATGAGCAGTTCTTC. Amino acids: CATSDVQGALNEQFF.

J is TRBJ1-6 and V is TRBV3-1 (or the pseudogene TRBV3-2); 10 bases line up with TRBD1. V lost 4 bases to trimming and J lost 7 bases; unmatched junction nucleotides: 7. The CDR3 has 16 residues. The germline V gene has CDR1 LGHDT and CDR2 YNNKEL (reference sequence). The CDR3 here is CASSPRQGARNSPLHF. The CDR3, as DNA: TGTGCCAGCAGCCCGAGACAGGGGGCGAGGAATTCACCCCTCCACTTT.